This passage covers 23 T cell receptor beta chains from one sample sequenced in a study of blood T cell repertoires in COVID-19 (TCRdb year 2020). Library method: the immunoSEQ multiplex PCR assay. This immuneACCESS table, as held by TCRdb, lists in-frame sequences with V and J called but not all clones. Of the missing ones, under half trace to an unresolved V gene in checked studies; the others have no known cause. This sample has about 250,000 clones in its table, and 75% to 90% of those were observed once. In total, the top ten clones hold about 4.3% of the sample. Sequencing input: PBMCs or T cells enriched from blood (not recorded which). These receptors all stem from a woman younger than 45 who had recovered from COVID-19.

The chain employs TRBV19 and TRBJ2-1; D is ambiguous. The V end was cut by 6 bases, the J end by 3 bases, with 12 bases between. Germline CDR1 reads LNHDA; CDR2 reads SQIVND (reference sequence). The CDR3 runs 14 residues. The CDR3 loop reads CASREDSSYNEQFF. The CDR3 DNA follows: TGTGCCAGTAGAGAGGATTCGAGCTACAATGAGCAGTTCTTC.

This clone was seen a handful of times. The CDR3 spells CASSAGQGISNQPQHF. The CDR3 DNA follows: TGTGCCAGCAGCGCCGGACAGGGGATAAGCAATCAGCCCCAGCATTTT. The rearrangement links TRBV9 to TRBJ1-5, with 9 bases aligning to TRBD1. CDR1 and CDR2 (germline): SGDLS, YYNGEE. The CDR3 has 16 amino acids. The junction had 5 bases not matched to a gene; V was cut back by 3 bases and J by 1 base.

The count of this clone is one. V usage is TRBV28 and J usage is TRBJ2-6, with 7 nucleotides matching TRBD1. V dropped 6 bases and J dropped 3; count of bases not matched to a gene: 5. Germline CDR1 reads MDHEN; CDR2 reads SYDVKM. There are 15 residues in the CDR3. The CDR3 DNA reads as TGTGCCAGCAGACCTACAGGGGTTGGGGCCAACGTCCTGACTTTC. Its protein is CASRPTGVGANVLTF.

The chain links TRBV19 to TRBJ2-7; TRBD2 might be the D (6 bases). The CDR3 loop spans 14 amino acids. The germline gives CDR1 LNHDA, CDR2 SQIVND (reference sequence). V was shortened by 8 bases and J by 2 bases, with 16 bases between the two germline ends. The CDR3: CASSPGLATYEQYF. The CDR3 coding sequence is TGTGCCAGTTCACCGGGACTTGCAACCTACGAGCAGTACTTC.

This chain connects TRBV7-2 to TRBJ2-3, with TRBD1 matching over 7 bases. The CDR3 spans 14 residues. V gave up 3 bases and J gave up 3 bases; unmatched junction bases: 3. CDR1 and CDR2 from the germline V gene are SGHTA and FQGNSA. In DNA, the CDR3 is TGTGCCAGCAGCTTTGACAGGGCGACAGATACGCAGTATTTT. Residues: CASSFDRATDTQYF.

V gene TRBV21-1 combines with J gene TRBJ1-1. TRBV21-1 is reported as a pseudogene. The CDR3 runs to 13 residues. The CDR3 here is CASSKEGVGEAFF. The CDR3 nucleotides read TGTGCCAGCAGCAAAGAGGGAGTGGGCGAAGCTTTCTTT.

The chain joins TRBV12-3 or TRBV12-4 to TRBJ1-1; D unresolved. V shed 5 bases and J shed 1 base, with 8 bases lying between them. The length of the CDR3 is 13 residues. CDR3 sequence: CASSPRKNTEAFF. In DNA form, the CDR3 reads TGTGCCAGCAGTCCCAGAAAGAACACTGAAGCTTTCTTT.

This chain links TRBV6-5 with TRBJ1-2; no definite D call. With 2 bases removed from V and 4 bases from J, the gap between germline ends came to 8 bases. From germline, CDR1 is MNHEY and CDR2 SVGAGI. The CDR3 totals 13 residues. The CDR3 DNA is TGTGCCAGCAGTTACGATCGGAGCTATGGCTACACCTTC. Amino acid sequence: CASSYDRSYGYTF.

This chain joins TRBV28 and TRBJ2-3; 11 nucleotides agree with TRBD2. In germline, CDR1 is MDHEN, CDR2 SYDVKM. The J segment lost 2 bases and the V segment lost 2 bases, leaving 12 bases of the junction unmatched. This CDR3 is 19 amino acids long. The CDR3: CASSLKLAGEKTNTDTQYF. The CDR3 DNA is TGTGCCAGCAGTTTAAAACTAGCGGGGGAGAAAACAAACACAGATACGCAGTATTTT.

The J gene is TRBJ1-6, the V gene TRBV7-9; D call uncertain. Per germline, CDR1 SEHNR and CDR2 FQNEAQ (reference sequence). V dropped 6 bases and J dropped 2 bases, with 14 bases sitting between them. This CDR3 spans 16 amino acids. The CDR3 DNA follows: TGTGCCAGCAGGGGGTCGGGGTCGACCTATAATTCACCCCTCCACTTT. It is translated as CASRGSGSTYNSPLHF.

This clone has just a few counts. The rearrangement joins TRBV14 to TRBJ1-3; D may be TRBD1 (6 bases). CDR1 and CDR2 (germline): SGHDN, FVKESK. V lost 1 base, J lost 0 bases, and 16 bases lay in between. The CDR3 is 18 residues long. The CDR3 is CASSQVRGGHSSGNTIYF. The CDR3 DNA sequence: TGTGCCAGCAGCCAAGTCCGGGGGGGCCACAGCTCTGGAAACACCATATATTTT.

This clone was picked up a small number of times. CDR3 in DNA: TGTGCCAGCAGGAGCATGGGGGGGAGCACAGATACGCAGTATTTT. It specifies CASRSMGGSTDTQYF. The V and J genes are TRBV28 and TRBJ2-3; 7 bases agree with TRBD2. The V gene end was trimmed by 6 bases and the J gene end by 0 bases; junction bases not matched to a gene: 6. This CDR3 is 15 amino acids long. Germline-derived CDR1 and CDR2 are MDHEN and SYDVKM.

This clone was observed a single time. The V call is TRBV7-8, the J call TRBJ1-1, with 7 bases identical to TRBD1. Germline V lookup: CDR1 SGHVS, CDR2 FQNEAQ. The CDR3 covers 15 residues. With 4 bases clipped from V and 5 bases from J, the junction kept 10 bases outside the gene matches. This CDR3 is CASSSRTGEATEAFF. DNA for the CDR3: TGTGCCAGCAGCTCTCGTACAGGGGAGGCGACTGAAGCTTTCTTT.

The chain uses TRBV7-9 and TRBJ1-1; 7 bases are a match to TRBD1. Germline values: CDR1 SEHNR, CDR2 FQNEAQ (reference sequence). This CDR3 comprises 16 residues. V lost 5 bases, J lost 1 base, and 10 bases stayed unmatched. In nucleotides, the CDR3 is TGTGCCAGCAGCCAAACTCGGACAGGAGGGAACACTGAAGCTTTCTTT. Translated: CASSQTRTGGNTEAFF.

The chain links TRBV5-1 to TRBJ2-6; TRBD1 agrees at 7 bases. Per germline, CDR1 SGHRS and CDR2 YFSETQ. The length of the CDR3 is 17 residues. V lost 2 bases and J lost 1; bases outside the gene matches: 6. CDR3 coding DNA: TGCGCCAGCAGCTTTCAATCCAGGGGGTCTGGGGCCAACGTCCTGACTTTC. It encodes CASSFQSRGSGANVLTF.

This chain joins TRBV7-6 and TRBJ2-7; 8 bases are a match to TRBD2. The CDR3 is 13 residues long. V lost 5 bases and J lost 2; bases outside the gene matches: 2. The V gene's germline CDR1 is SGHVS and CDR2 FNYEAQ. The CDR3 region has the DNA TGTGCCAGCAGCCGGGGGGGGGCCTACGAGCAGTACTTC. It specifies CASSRGGAYEQYF. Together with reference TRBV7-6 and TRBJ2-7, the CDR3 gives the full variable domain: GAGVSQSPRYKVTKRGQDVALRCDPISGHVSLYWYRQALGQGPEFLTYFNYEAQQDKSGLPNDRFSAERPEGSISTLTIQRTEQRDSAMYRCASSRGGAYEQYFGPGTRLTVT.

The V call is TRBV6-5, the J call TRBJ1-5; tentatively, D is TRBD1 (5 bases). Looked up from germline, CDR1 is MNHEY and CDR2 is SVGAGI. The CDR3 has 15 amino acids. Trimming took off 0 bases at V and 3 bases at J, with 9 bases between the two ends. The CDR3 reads CASSYSGGNNQPQHF. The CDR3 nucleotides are TGTGCCAGCAGTTACTCGGGGGGAAACAATCAGCCCCAGCATTTT.

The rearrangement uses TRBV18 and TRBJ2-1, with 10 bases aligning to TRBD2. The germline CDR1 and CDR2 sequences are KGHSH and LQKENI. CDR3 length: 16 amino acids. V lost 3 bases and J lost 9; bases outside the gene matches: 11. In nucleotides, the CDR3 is TGTGCCAGCTCACCCCCTGAAGCGGGAGGGCCGAGTGAGCAGTTCTTC. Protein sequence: CASSPPEAGGPSEQFF.

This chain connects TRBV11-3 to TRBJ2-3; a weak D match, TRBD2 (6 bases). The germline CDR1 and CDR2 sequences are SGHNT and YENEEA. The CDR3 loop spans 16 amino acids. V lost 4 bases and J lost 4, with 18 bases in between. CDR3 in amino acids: CASSSSGGGTSDTQYF. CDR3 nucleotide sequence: TGTGCCAGCAGCTCCTCGGGTGGAGGGACCTCAGATACGCAGTATTTT.

Here the CDR3 reads CASRRDGLPGELFF. The CDR3 region has the DNA TGTGCCAGCAGGCGGGACGGACTCCCCGGGGAGCTGTTTTTT. The gene calls are TRBV9 and TRBJ2-2; D is possibly TRBD2 (6 bases). Per germline, CDR1 SGDLS and CDR2 YYNGEE. The V end lost 5 bases, the J end lost 6 bases, and 14 bases lay between the germline ends. The CDR3 runs to 14 residues.

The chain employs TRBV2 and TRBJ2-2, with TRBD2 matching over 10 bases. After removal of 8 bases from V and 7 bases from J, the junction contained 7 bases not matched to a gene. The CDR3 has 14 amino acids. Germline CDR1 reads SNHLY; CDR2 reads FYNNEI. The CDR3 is CASLGLAVDGELFF. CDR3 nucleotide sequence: TGTGCCAGCCTCGGACTAGCGGTTGACGGGGAGCTGTTTTTT.

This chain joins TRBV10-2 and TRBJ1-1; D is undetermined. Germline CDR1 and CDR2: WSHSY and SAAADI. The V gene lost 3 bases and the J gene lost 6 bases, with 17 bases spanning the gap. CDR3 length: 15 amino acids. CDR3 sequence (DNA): TGCGCCAGCAGTGACCCATTTAGTGGGCGTCCTGAAGCTTTCTTT. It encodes CASSDPFSGRPEAFF.

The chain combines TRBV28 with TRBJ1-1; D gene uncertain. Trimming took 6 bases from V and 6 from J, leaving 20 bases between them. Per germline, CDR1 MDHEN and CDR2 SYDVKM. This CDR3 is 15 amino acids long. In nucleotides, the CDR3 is TGTGCCAGCAGCCCCCGGGTCATATCCAACGCTGAAGCTTTCTTT. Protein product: CASSPRVISNAEAFF.